Reported below is one T cell receptor (beta chain). This clonotype came up a few times. The target of this receptor is not known. Germline is not matched at one junction end, which may reflect a read error. The germline V gene sets CDR1 to MDHEN and CDR2 to SYDVKM. The CDR3, cysteine through phenylalanine, is 13 amino acids long. CDR3 DNA is the only sequence kept; it has 39 bases, read in frame from the first base. Reading the label with the study, this specimen's treatment or condition is: roughly 11-day PBMC culture with coronavirus spike peptide pools or control peptides (ViraFEST assay). To expand antigen-specific T cells with peptide pools and then pick out the expanded clonotypes through TCR sequencing, the study relied on the ViraFEST assay. Positive SARS-CoV-2 PCR tests in the convalescent patients dated from March to December 2020, before Alpha, Beta and Delta variants emerged in the United States. PBMCs were cultured at around 2 million per well in IMDM supplemented with approximately 5.4% human AB serum and 9 to 10 IU/ml IL-2, with approximately 10 ug/ml peptide pools added. On days 3 and 7, half of the culture medium was replaced with fresh IL-2-containing medium. Once the cells had been in culture for 10 days, the EasySep CD4+ T cell isolation kit was used to isolate CD4+ T cells by negative selection. Ficoll-Paque Plus gradient centrifugation was used to isolate PBMCs from whole blood, and the isolated PBMCs were then either used fresh or cryopreserved at -140C. Triplicate wells were generally used for each culture condition.

Library prep was done by PCR. DNA from cultured CD4+ T cells underwent TCR sequencing with the Oncomine TCR Beta short-read assay at the Johns Hopkins FTIC core. The QIAamp micro DNA kit was used to extract genomic DNA from the cultured CD4+ T cells. Oncomine TCR Beta libraries made from cultured CD4+ T cells were pooled using unique dual indexes and sequenced on an Illumina iSeq 100. The published analysis was carried out like this. Non-productive sequences were filtered out, and CDR3s that did not start with C, did not end with F or W, or were shorter than 7 amino acids were discarded. The MANAFEST web application identified antigen-specific clonotypes by comparing peptide-stimulated wells against reference wells and other culture wells. For a clone to be called positive, the clone needed an FDR below 0.05, an odds ratio above 5, and a productive frequency above 0.1% in at least two of three replicate wells. A clonotype counted as cross-reactive if it showed significant expansion both in the SARS-CoV-2 spike wells and in at least one common cold coronavirus spike condition. Similarity between CDR3 sequences was evaluated in R version 3.6.1 using Levenshtein distances (stringdist) and unrooted phylogenetic trees (ape). TCRdb took the public reads, trimmed them with fastp at Q25, ran MiXCR for clone calling and kept in-frame beta chains. Rows are combined by CDR3 protein, so each entry shows the most common genes and DNA. TCRdb's processing, not the authors' own work, is the source of the V and J calls. Within this sample are about 15,000 distinct CDR3 sequences, with around 40% of them counted one time only. Of the sample, less than 25% falls within the top ten clones.

This sample is part of a study of vaccination and CD4 T cells after COVID-19 (dated by TCRdb to 2022 to 2024). Study-wide context: Convalescent patients had a positive SARS-CoV-2 result on nasal swab PCR, and of these patients, some 10 had mild disease and one had severe disease. In more than eight COVID-19 convalescent patients and a few infection-naive healthy vaccine recipients, researchers compared the spike-specific CD4+ TCR repertoire from before mRNA vaccination with the repertoire from after. The convalescent cohort comprised six males and four females, including two Hispanic individuals, seven Caucasians, two Asians and one multiracial person. In control cultures, a CEFX viral epitope pool was used as positive control, an HIV-1 Nef peptide pool was used as negative control, or no peptide was added. For stimulating the cultures, overlapping spike peptide pools were used, derived from SARS-CoV-2 as well as from the common cold coronaviruses HCoV-NL63, HCoV-OC43 and HCoV-229E. Post-vaccine blood samples were obtained a median of about 72 days after the second vaccine dose, with a range of roughly 14 to 241 days. Participants got two doses of the Pfizer-BioNTech BNT162b2 vaccine (n=8) or two doses of the Moderna mRNA-1273 vaccine (n=2). Post-COVID blood samples from convalescent patients were collected a median of roughly 100 days after diagnosis, with a range of 35 to 161 days.

Study-level results and caveats: Only a relatively small number of convalescent patients were included in the study, and early timepoints following natural infection were not analyzed. An increase in the median number of SARS-CoV-2-reactive clonotypes from approximately 20 after infection to a few dozen after vaccination was observed, but the change was not found to be significant. Nearly all vaccine-specific clones in convalescent patients (304 of 307) were mono-reactive for SARS-CoV-2 spike rather than cross-reactive with common cold coronaviruses. Among convalescent patients, a median about 90% of the SARS-CoV-2-reactive clones seen after vaccination appeared only after vaccination, which suggests priming specific to the vaccine.

The receptor was isolated from a human donor with COVID-19. The V gene is TRBV28 and the J gene is TRBJ2-3, with TRBD2 as a weak D call on 5 bases. Sequenced material: cultured CD4+ T cells from blood. The nucleotide sequence reads TGTGCTAGCAGAAAGGGAGGCACAGATACGCAGTATTTT. Its amino acids are CASRKGGTDTQYF.